This entry features one TCR beta chain sequence. This clone was detected once. The specificity of this receptor is unknown. No base qualities exist here, and no much larger clone lies one base off it. The immunoSEQ Assay, a bias-controlled multiplex PCR, was used to amplify TCRbeta CDR3 regions from genomic DNA. On the study's bioinformatics: The number of nucleated cells in each sample was estimated from the amplification of reference gene primers within the assay. To quantify the absolute abundance of each unique TCRbeta CDR3 rearrangement, sequence reads were collapsed and filtered. For each sample, productive Simpson clonality was calculated as the square root of Simpson's diversity index over productive rearrangements. The table was pulled from immuneACCESS by TCRdb, which kept in-frame rearrangements only. Such tables lose some clones; where checked, under half of the loss comes from unresolved V genes, and the rest has no known cause. The V and J calls and clone size were taken over from that table, and D and trimming were inferred from the DNA. The sample yields 100,000 to 150,000 clones; just under 85% were counted once. The ten largest clonotypes hold about 16% of the sample.

Via the germline V gene, CDR1 is ENHRY and CDR2 SYGVKD. The CDR3 contains 12 residues, cysteine and phenylalanine counted. The read is trimmed to its CDR3 DNA, 36 bases read in frame from base 1. Trimming removed 10 bases from V and 4 bases from J, leaving 13 bases between the germline ends. The sample belongs to a study of blood T cell repertoires in COVID-19 (dated by TCRdb to 2018 to 2021). For the study in its entirety: Samples from collaborators originated in the United States, Italy and Spain and spanned both the acute and convalescent phases of COVID-19. The prospective study material was composed of cDNA or gDNA derived from T cells, B-cell-depleted T cells, or PBMCs. Deeply sampled blood TCRbeta repertoires from subjects exposed to, actively infected with, or recovered from COVID-19 were included in the dataset. A freely available public database, intended as a resource for researchers studying the immune response to SARS-CoV-2, is where the repertoires were released. The samples were drawn from the first 160 participants of the ongoing ImmuneRACE study and from roughly 1,300 subjects provided by 6 global collaborators. A de-identified subject ID, COVID-19 status, age in years and sex were almost always included in the sample metadata. Where available, HLA class I and class II types were obtained from metadata supplied by the sample provider rather than from assay-based typing. The paper's findings and limits, for the study overall: The quantity of clinical and demographic metadata differed by source and by participant and was supplied without curation.

Whole blood was collected in K2EDTA tubes by collaborating institutions according to the institutions' own protocols. Collaborator samples were shipped for TCRbeta analysis as frozen whole blood, isolated PBMCs, or DNA extracted from either sample type. Rearrangement joined TRBV10-3 to TRBJ1-1, and TRBD1 may be the D gene, going by 6 matching bases. The sample consisted of peripheral blood. This receptor was obtained from a woman in her 50s with acute or convalescent COVID-19. The CDR3 region reads CATRQAGTEAFF. The sequenced DNA: TGTGCCACACGACAGGCGGGCACTGAAGCTTTCTTT.